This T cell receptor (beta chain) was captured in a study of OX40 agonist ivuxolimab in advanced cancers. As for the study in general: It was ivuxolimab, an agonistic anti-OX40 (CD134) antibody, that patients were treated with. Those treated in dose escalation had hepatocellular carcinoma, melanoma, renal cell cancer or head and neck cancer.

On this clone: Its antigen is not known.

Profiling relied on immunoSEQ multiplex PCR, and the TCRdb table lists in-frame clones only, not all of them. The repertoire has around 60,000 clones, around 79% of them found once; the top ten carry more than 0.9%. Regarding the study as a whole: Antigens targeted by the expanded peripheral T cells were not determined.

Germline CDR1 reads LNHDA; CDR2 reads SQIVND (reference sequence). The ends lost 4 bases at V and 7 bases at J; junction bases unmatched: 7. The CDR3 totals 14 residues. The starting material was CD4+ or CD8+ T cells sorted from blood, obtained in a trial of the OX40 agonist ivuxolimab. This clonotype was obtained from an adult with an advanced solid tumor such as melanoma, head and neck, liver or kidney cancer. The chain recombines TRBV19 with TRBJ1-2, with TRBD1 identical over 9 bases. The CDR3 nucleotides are TGTGCCAGTAGTAGACCGGGACAGGGCTTTGGCTACACCTTC. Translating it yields CASSRPGQGFGYTF. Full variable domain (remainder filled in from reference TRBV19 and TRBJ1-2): DGGITQSPKYLFRKEGQNVTLSCEQNLNHDAMYWYRQDPGQGLRLIYYSQIVNDFQKGDIAEGYSVSREKKESFPLTVTSAQKNPTAFYLCASSRPGQGFGYTFGSGTRLTVV.